The 7 T cell receptor beta chains given below trace back to one sample, sequenced in a study of T cell repertoires in cytomegalovirus infection. Antigen specificity for these receptors is unknown. Each CDR3 protein is one row after TCRdb ran MiXCR on the reads. The table records roughly 570,000 distinct CDR3 sequences, approximately 40% of them present only once. This sample comprised cultured PBMCs, obtained from culture after CMV antigen stimulation. The receptors originated from a human donor in good health (CMV status not recorded). Some clones in this sample may be carry-over from other donors' samples.

The chain recombines TRBV28 with TRBJ1-1, with D possibly being TRBD1 (5 bases). Germline values: CDR1 MDHEN, CDR2 SYDVKM. The CDR3 extends over 13 amino acids. Deletions cut 5 bases from V and 5 bases from J, with 12 bases between. For the CDR3, the DNA is TGTGCCAGCAGTGGAGCCAGGGTGACTGAAGCTTTCTTT. Encoded protein: CASSGARVTEAFF.

V is TRBV6-6 and J is TRBJ1-5, with 10 bases matching TRBD1. Germline V gene sequence: CDR1 MNHNY, CDR2 SVGAGI (reference sequence). V shed 4 bases, J shed 1 base, and the junction held 7 bases outside the gene matches. The CDR3 contains 17 residues. This chain's CDR3 is CASSSGTGVWSNQPQHF. CDR3 in DNA: TGTGCCAGCAGTTCCGGGACAGGGGTCTGGAGCAATCAGCCCCAGCATTTT.

The V gene is TRBV7-8, the J gene TRBJ2-6; no clear D gene. Germline V gene sequence: CDR1 SGHVS, CDR2 FQNEAQ. V dropped 8 bases and J dropped 0 bases, with 5 bases sitting between them. This CDR3 comprises 13 residues. CDR3 sequence (DNA): TGTGCCAGCGAACGCTCTGGGGCCAACGTCCTGACTTTC. This sequence encodes CASERSGANVLTF.

The table lists this clonotype with a count of one. The V gene is TRBV5-4, the J gene TRBJ2-1; 13 nucleotides line up with TRBD2. Germline CDR1 SGHNT, CDR2 YYREEE (reference sequence). V trimming: 5 bases; J trimming: 8 bases; junction bases outside the gene matches: 7. This CDR3 region has 15 residues. The CDR3 bases are TGTGCCAGCAGGCCCGGGACTAGCGGGACCTATGAGCAGTTCTTC. Residues: CASRPGTSGTYEQFF.

The rearrangement uses TRBV7-8 and TRBJ1-5; D not certain. Trimming removed 5 bases at V and 0 bases at J, with 8 bases between. Germline-derived CDR1 and CDR2 are SGHVS and FQNEAQ. The CDR3 is 14 amino acids. The CDR3 DNA follows: TGTGCCAGCAGCCCTCGGAGTAGCAATCAGCCCCAGCATTTT. This gives the protein CASSPRSSNQPQHF.

The chain is built from TRBV12-3 or TRBV12-4 and TRBJ1-1; perhaps TRBD1 as D (5 bases). V was cut by 6 bases and J by 1 base, with 12 bases left in between. The CDR3 is made up of 14 amino acids. The CDR3 spells CASSAGAENTEAFF. DNA of the CDR3: TGTGCCAGCAGCGCCGGGGCGGAGAACACTGAAGCTTTCTTT.

The rearrangement links TRBV11-2 to TRBJ2-3, with TRBD2 matching 10 bases. Germline V lookup: CDR1 SGHAT, CDR2 FQNNGV. The length of the CDR3 is 16 residues. The V and J ends lost 2 bases and 3 bases, in that order; junction bases with no gene match: 5. In DNA form, the CDR3 reads TGTGCCAGCAGCTTACACCTAGCGGGAGTTACAGATACGCAGTATTTT. Protein: CASSLHLAGVTDTQYF.